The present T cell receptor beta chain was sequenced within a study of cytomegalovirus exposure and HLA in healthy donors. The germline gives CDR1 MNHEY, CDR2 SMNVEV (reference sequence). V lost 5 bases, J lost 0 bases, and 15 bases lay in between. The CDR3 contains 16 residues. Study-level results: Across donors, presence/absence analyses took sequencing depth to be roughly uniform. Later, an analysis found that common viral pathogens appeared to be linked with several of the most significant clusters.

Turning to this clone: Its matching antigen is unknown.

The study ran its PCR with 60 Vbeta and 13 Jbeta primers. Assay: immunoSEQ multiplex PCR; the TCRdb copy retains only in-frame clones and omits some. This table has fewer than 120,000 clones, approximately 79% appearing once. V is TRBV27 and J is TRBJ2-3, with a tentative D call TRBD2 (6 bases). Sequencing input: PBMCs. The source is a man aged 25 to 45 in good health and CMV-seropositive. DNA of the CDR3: TGTGCCAGCAGTCCATATCGGGGGTATAGCACAGATACGCAGTATTTT. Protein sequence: CASSPYRGYSTDTQYF.